One T cell receptor (beta chain) is described in this entry. The antigen it recognizes is unknown. No much larger clone exists at a distance of one base, and base qualities are not known. This record comes from a study of technical replicates of blood from a few donors listed by TCRdb under 2017. The library was prepared using the immunoSEQ multiplex PCR assay. Here the immuneACCESS table is served through TCRdb, limited to in-frame sequences with V and J called. Missing clones are a known gap in these copies; in checked studies unresolved V genes cover under half, and the rest lacks a known reason. For this sample there are roughly 76,000 clones; around 94% appear just once. Together, the top ten hold approximately 0.42% of the sample. CDR1 and CDR2, looked up from the germline V gene, are KGHSH and LQKENI. The CDR3, cysteine through phenylalanine, is 13 amino acids long. Only CDR3 DNA remains: 39 bases, in frame from the first base. V is cut by 5 bases and J by 5 bases, and the space between the germline ends is 13 bases.

This receptor was taken from a human donor in good health. This chain joins TRBV18 to TRBJ2-7; TRBD1 is a weak D gene call, 5 bases matching. Sequencing was performed on T cells isolated from PBMCs. The sequenced DNA: TGTGCCAGCTCAACGGCAGGGTTCCACGAGCAGTACTTC. This codes for CASSTAGFHEQYF. Extended through the reference TRBV18 and TRBJ2-7 proteins, this CDR3 yields the full variable domain: NAGVMQNPRHLVRRRGQEARLRCSPMKGHSHVYWYRQLPEEGLKFMVYLQKENIIDESGMPKERFSAEFPKEGPSILRIQQVVRGDSAAYFCASSTAGFHEQYFGPGTRLTVT.